One sample yielded the 4 T cell receptor beta chains listed below, sequenced in a study of T cells in Graves' hyperthyroidism and ophthalmopathy. The investigators amplified TCR beta CDR3 regions from RNA transcripts. During a first-round RT-PCR of the TCR CDR3, the HTBI primer set was used. TCRdb recomputed calls from the multiplex PCR reads with MiXCR, one row per CDR3 protein. The sample consists of about 480,000 distinct CDR3 sequences, about an eighth of them appearing once. Material for sequencing was blood. The receptors come from a woman younger than 35 with Graves' hyperthyroidism.

This clonotype was found many times. This chain connects TRBV20-1 to TRBJ2-1, with D maybe TRBD1 (5 bases). The CDR3 sequence is 17 residues long. V lost 2 bases and J lost 1, with 18 bases in between. Germline lookup yields CDR1 DFQATT and CDR2 SNEGSKA (reference sequence). The CDR3 region has the DNA TGCAGTGCTAGACCAGGCAGGGCGGATCGGTCCTACAATGAGCAGTTCTTC. It codes for CSARPGRADRSYNEQFF.

The chain has TRBV6-1 and TRBJ2-3, with D perhaps matching TRBD2 (5 bases). CDR1 is MNHNS and CDR2 is SASEGT in the germline V gene. Deletions cut 7 bases from V and 9 bases from J, with 20 bases between. This CDR3 is 14 amino acids long. The CDR3 is CASIIGNWGGTQYF. The CDR3 bases are TGTGCCAGCATCATCGGGAACTGGGGTGGGACGCAGTATTTT.

There are many counts of this clonotype. V is TRBV18 and J is TRBJ2-1, with 7 bases identical to TRBD1. CDR3 length: 12 amino acids. Germline values: CDR1 KGHSH, CDR2 LQKENI. V was clipped by 6 bases and J by 14 bases; unmatched bases: 10. The CDR3 spells CASSSTDRVEFF. CDR3 nucleotide sequence: TGTGCCAGCTCGAGCACTGACAGGGTCGAGTTCTTC.

In this sample, this clonotype turned up many times. The chain is built from TRBV25-1 and TRBJ2-1; 10 nucleotides agree with TRBD2. Trimming removed 3 bases from V and 9 bases from J; junction bases left unmatched: 8. Per the germline V gene, CDR1 is MGHDK and CDR2 is SYGVNS. CDR3 length equals 15 residues. CDR3 DNA sequence: TGTGCCAGCAGTGACCCGGGACTAGCGTCTCCTGAGCAGTTCTTC. This codes for CASSDPGLASPEQFF.